This TCR beta chain emerged from a study of CD8+ T cells in alopecia areata. Treatment specified: oral pan-JAK inhibitor, 5-10 mg twice daily. The V gene's germline CDR1 is MNHEY and CDR2 SVGAGI. This CDR3 comprises 16 residues. V shed 0 bases, J shed 7 bases, and the junction held 4 bases outside the gene matches. The authors extracted RNA and reverse transcribed it into cDNA as the sequencing template. Produced via immunoSEQ multiplex PCR; TCRdb's table is partial and in-frame only. The sample includes about 120,000 clones, about half of them seen just once. This clonotype originated in a human donor with alopecia areata. The rearrangement uses TRBV6-5 and TRBJ2-1; 12 nucleotides line up with TRBD2. Sequencing used CD4+ T cells sorted from blood, obtained at week 4, from a patient treated with tofacitinib. This CDR3 is CASSYSYLAGGNEQFF. The CDR3 nucleotides are TGTGCCAGCAGTTACTCGTATCTAGCGGGGGGGAATGAGCAGTTCTTC.